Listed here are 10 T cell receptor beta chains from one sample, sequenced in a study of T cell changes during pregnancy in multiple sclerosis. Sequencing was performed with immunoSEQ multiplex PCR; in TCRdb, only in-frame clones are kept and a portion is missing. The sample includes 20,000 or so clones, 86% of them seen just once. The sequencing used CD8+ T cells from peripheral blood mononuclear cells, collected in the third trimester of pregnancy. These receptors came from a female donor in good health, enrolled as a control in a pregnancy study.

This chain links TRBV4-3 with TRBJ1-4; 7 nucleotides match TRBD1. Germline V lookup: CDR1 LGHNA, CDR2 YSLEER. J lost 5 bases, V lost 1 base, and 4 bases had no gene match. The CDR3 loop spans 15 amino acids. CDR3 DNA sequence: TGCGCCAGCAGCCAAGGGACAGGTGGGAATGAAAAACTGTTTTTT. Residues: CASSQGTGGNEKLFF.

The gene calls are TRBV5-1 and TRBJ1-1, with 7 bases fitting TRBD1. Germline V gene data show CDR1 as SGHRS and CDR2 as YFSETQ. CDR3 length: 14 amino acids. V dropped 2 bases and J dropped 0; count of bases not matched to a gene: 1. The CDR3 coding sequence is TGCGCCAGCAGCTTACAGGGGATGAACACTGAAGCTTTCTTT. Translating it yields CASSLQGMNTEAFF.

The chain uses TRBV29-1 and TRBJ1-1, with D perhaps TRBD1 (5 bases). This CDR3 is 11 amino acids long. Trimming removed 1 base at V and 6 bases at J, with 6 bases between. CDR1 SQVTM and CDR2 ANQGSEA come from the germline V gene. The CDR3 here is CSVEGGPEAFF. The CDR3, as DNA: TGCAGCGTTGAAGGGGGCCCTGAAGCTTTCTTT.

The CDR3 loop reads CATSSLGSSSYNEQFF. As DNA, the CDR3 is TGTGCCACCAGCAGTCTCGGGAGCAGCTCCTACAATGAGCAGTTCTTC. The chain links TRBV15 to TRBJ2-1; a weak D match, TRBD2 (6 bases). V lost 3 bases to trimming and J lost 0 bases, with 12 bases between them. The CDR3 totals 16 residues. Germline V gives CDR1 LNHNV, CDR2 YYDKDF (reference sequence).

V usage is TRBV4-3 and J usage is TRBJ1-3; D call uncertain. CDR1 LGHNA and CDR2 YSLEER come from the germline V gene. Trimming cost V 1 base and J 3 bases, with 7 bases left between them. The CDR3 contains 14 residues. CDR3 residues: CASSQARVGNTIYF. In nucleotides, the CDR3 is TGCGCCAGCAGCCAAGCGCGAGTTGGAAACACCATATATTTT.

The CDR3 is CASGRGYGYTF. CDR3 coding DNA: TGTGCCAGCGGGAGGGGGTATGGCTACACCTTC. The V gene is TRBV6-1, the J gene TRBJ1-2; D may be TRBD1 (6 bases). The CDR3 runs 11 residues. V was pared by 8 bases and J by 5 bases, with 9 bases between. The germline V gene has CDR1 MNHNS and CDR2 SASEGT.

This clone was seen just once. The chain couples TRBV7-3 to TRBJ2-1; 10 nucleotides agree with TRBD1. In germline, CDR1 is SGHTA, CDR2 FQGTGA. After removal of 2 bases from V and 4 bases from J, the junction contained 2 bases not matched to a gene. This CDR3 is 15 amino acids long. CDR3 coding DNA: TGTGCCAGCAGCTTAGGGACAGGGGAGTACAATGAGCAGTTCTTC. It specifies CASSLGTGEYNEQFF.

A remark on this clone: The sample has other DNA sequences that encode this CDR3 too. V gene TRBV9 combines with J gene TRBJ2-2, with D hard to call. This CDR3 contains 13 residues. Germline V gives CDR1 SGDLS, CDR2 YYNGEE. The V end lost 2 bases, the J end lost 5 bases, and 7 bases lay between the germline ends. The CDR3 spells CASSVADTGELFF. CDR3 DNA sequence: TGTGCCAGCAGCGTGGCGGATACCGGGGAGCTGTTTTTT.

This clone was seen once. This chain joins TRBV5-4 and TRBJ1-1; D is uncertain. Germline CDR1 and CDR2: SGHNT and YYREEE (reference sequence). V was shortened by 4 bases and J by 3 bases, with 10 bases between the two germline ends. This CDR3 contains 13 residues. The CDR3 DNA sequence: TGTGCCAGCAGCCCCCCCGGGGACACTGAAGCTTTCTTT. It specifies CASSPPGDTEAFF.

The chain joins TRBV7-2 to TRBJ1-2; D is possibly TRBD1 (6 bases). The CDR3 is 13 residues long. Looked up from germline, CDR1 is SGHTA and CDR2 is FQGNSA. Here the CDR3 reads CAGFLGGALGYTF. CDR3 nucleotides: TGTGCGGGTTTTCTGGGGGGGGCGTTAGGCTACACCTTC.